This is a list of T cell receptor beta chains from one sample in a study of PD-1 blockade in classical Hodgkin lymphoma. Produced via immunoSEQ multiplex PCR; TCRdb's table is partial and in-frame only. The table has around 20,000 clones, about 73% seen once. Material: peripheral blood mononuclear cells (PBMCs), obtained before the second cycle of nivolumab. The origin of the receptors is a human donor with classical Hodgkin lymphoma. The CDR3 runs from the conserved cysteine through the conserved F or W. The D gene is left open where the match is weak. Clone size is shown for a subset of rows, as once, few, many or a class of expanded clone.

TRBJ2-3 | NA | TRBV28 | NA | TGTGCCAGCAGTTTCCTCCAGCAGGGCACAGATACGCAGTATTTT | CASSFLQQGTDTQYF
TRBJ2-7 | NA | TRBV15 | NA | TGTGCCACCAGCAGAGCCGACGGGGAGCAGTACTTC | CATSRADGEQYF
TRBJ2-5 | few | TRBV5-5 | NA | TGTGCCAGCTGTTCGGGGCTCGGGGAGACCCAGTACTTC | CASCSGLGETQYF
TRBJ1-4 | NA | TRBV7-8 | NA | TGTGCCAGCAGCTTCGCGGCTCTCGATGAAAAACTGTTTTTT | CASSFAALDEKLFF
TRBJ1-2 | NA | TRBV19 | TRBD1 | TGTGCCAGTAGTACCATTAGACAGGGGCCTAACTATGGCTACACCTTC | CASSTIRQGPNYGYTF
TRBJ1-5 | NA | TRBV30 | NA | TGTGCCTGGAGTAAGACAGCCGATCAGCCCCAGCATTTT | CAWSKTADQPQHF
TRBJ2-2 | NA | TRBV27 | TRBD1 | TGTGCCAGCTTCGGACAGGGTTACACCGGGGAGCTGTTTTTT | CASFGQGYTGELFF
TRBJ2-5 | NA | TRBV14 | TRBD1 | TGTGCCAGCAGCAAGAGACCGGGACAGGGGTTAGAGACCCAGTACTTC | CASSKRPGQGLETQYF
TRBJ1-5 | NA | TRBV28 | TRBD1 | TGTGCCAGCAACATACAGGGGGTAGTCAATCAGCCCCAGCATTTT | CASNIQGVVNQPQHF
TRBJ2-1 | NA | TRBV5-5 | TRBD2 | TGTGCCAGCAGCACCGGGACTAGCGAATACAATGAGCAGTTCTTC | CASSTGTSEYNEQFF
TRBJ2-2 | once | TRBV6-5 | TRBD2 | TGTGCCAGCAGGGGACTAGCGGAGAACACCGGGGAGCTGTTTTTT | CASRGLAENTGELFF
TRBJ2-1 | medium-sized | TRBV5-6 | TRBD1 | TGTGCCAGCAGCACGGACAGGGGAGCTACCTACAATGAGCAGTTCTTC | CASSTDRGATYNEQFF
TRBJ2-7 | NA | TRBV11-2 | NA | TGTGCCAGCAGCTTCAGCTCCGGGACCCTAAGGGGGCAGTACTTC | CASSFSSGTLRGQYF
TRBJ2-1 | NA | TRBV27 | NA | TGTGCCAGCAGGCGAGGAGGTTCCTCCTACAATGAGCAGTTCTTC | CASRRGGSSYNEQFF
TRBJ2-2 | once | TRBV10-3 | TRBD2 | TGTGCCATCAGTGAGTCCGGGACTAGCGGGACCTACACCGGGGAGCTGTTTTTT | CAISESGTSGTYTGELFF
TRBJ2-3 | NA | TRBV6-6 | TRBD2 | TGTGCCAGCAGTGACCCGGGACTAGCGGGAGATACGCAGTATTTT | CASSDPGLAGDTQYF
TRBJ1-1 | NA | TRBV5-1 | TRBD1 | TGCGCCAGCAGCTTGGGTGGGACAGGGAACACTGAAGCTTTCTTT | CASSLGGTGNTEAFF
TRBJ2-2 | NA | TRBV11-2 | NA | TGTGCCAGCAGCCTAGACTACACCGGGGAGCTGTTTTTT | CASSLDYTGELFF
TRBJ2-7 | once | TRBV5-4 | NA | TGTGCCAGCAGCTTTGGTGGGGGCTACGAGCAGTACTTC | CASSFGGGYEQYF
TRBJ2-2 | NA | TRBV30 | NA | TGTGCCTGGAGCGCCTGGGGGCGAGACGGGGAGCTGTTTTTT | CAWSAWGRDGELFF
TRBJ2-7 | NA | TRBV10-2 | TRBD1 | TGCGCCAGCAGCGGGACAGGGTCCTACGAGCAGTACTTC | CASSGTGSYEQYF
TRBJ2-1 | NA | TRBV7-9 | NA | TGTGCCAGCAGCCGCGGCGGGACAGCCAACAATGAGCAGTTCTTC | CASSRGGTANNEQFF
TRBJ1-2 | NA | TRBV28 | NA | TGTGCCAGCAGTTCCGATTATGGCTACACCTTC | CASSSDYGYTF
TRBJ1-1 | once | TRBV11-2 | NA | TGTGCCAGCAGCTTAGACCCTTTCGGGACAACAAACACTGAAGCTTTCTTT | CASSLDPFGTTNTEAFF
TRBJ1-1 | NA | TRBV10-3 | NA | TGTGCCATCAGTGAGGACAGGAGCACTGAAGCTTTCTTT | CAISEDRSTEAFF
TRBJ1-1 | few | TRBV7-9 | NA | TGTGCCAGCAGCTTAGAGCGGGAGTCGGAAGCTTTCTTT | CASSLERESEAFF
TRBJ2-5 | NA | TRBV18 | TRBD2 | TGTGCCAGCTCACCGAGGACTAGCGGGGGGGAGACCCAGTACTTC | CASSPRTSGGETQYF
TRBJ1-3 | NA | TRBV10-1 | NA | TGCGCCAGCAGCGTCGCGGGTGCTGGAAACACCATATATTTT | CASSVAGAGNTIYF
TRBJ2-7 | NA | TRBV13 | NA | TGTGCCAGCAGCTTAGGAGGCAGCACCTACGAGCAGTACTTC | CASSLGGSTYEQYF
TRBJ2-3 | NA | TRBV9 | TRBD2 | TGTGCCAGCAGCGTAGGTCTAGCGGAAACCACAGATACGCAGTATTTT | CASSVGLAETTDTQYF
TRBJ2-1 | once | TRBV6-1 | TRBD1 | TGTGCCAGCCAAAGGACAGGGGGCAGCGAGCAGTTCTTC | CASQRTGGSEQFF
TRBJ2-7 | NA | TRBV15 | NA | TGTGCCACCAGCAGTTATGGGAGCTCCTACGAGCAGTACTTC | CATSSYGSSYEQYF
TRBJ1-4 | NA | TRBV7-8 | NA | TGTGCCAGCAGCGGAGTGACACTCGCAACTAATGAAAAACTGTTTTTT | CASSGVTLATNEKLFF
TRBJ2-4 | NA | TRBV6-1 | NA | TGTGCCAGCAGTGAAGAGGGCGGAGGAACCGCCAAAAACATTCAGTACTTC | CASSEEGGGTAKNIQYF
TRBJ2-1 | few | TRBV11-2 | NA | TGTGCCAGCAGCTTATACGGACTGGGAAACAATGAGCAGTTCTTC | CASSLYGLGNNEQFF
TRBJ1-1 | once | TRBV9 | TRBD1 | TGTGCCAGCAGCCCAGGGGGCCAGGGGAGCACTGAAGCTTTCTTT | CASSPGGQGSTEAFF
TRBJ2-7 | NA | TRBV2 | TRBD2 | TGTGCCAGCAGTGAACGGGGGACTAGCGGCTCCTACGAGCAGTACTTC | CASSERGTSGSYEQYF
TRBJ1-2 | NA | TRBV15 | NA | TGTGCCACCAGGGCCTTGCACGTCGACTATGGCTACACCTTC | CATRALHVDYGYTF
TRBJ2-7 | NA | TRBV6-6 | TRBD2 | TGTGCCAGCACCGAGACTAGCGTTAACTACGAGCAGTACTTC | CASTETSVNYEQYF
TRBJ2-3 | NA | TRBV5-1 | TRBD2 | TGCGCCAGCAGCTCGGATCTAGCGGGAGATGGAGATACGCAGTATTTT | CASSSDLAGDGDTQYF
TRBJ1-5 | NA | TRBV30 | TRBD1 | TGTGCCTGGAGTGCCGGGACAGATAATCAGCCCCAGCATTTT | CAWSAGTDNQPQHF
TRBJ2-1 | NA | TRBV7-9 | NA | TGTGCCAGCAGCTCACGTCTGGGACCGCGGGATGAGCAGTTCTTC | CASSSRLGPRDEQFF
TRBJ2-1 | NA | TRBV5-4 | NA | TGTGCCAGCAGCTCACGGGACAAAAACTCCTACAATGAGCAGTTCTTC | CASSSRDKNSYNEQFF
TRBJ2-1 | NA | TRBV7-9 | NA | TGTGCCAGCAGCTCCTTTCGTGGCTCCTACAATGAGCAGTTCTTC | CASSSFRGSYNEQFF
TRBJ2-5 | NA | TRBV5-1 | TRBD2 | TGCGCCAGCAGCTTGGGGCGACAAGGACTAGCGGGAGGGCCGTACCAAGAGACCCAGTACTTC | CASSLGRQGLAGGPYQETQYF
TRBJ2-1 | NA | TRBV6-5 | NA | TGTGCCAGCAGCCCCTCCTACAATGAGCAGTTCTTC | CASSPSYNEQFF
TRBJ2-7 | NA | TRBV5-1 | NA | TGCGCCAGCAGCTTTGGGTACGAGCAGTACTTC | CASSFGYEQYF
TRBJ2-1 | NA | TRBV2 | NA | TGTGCCAGCCCGAACCGAGAGGCCATGGGTTCCTACAATGAGCAGTTCTTC | CASPNREAMGSYNEQFF